These T cell receptor beta chains were read from a single sample in a study of blood T cells in healthy people across ages. Each CDR3 protein gets one entry after TCRdb re-called the 5' RACE reads with MiXCR. The table lists 1.5 million to 1.8 million distinct CDR3 sequences, 35% to 45% of them singletons. Material: blood. The receptor source for this set is a woman under 30 in good health. CDR3s include the opening cysteine and the closing phenylalanine or tryptophan. Each record gives: V gene, CDR3 protein.

v_gene: TRBV7-9
CDR3aa: CASSLQRTGELFF

v_gene: TRBV20-1
CDR3aa: CSARATQTYEQYF

v_gene: TRBV5-1
CDR3aa: CASSWREPPQETQYF

v_gene: TRBV15
CDR3aa: CATSRVSGTDTQYF

v_gene: TRBV4-1
CDR3aa: CASSQDEGTSNEQFF

v_gene: TRBV6-6
CDR3aa: CASRPPGNYNSPLHF

v_gene: TRBV20-1
CDR3aa: CSALPKGWNSPPHF

v_gene: TRBV20-1
CDR3aa: CSARPSNGATGELFF

v_gene: TRBV10-3
CDR3aa: CAIRDDTQETQYF

v_gene: TRBV7-2
CDR3aa: CASSLGGKGLTDTQYF

v_gene: TRBV29-1
CDR3aa: CSVETDSSYSYEQYF

v_gene: TRBV6-2/TRBV6-3
CDR3aa: CASRRPEPYEQYF

v_gene: TRBV25-1
CDR3aa: CASSGDGGGDNIQYF

v_gene: TRBV28
CDR3aa: CASSLPGYQPQHF

v_gene: TRBV4-3
CDR3aa: CASSQGFTGREGEQYF

v_gene: TRBV6-2/TRBV6-3
CDR3aa: CASSRTSSEQYF

v_gene: TRBV28
CDR3aa: CASTLGGSISDQPQHF

v_gene: TRBV6-2/TRBV6-3
CDR3aa: CASSYGVHEQFF

v_gene: TRBV29-1
CDR3aa: CSVAGRSNTEAFF

v_gene: TRBV9
CDR3aa: CASSRLAGVSEQFF

v_gene: TRBV12-3/TRBV12-4
CDR3aa: CASSPTTPGLGHTGELFF

v_gene: TRBV27
CDR3aa: CASRPDENTEAFF

v_gene: TRBV11-2
CDR3aa: CASSAQTGLSSGNTIYF

v_gene: TRBV5-1
CDR3aa: CASSLAREIDEQYF

v_gene: TRBV6-1
CDR3aa: CASSGPGTGGQPQHF